The 13 T cell receptor beta chains below were found in one sample sequenced in a study of blood T cell repertoires in COVID-19. The table came from immunoSEQ multiplex PCR; TCRdb's copy has only in-frame clones and leaves some out. The data show under 95,000 clones, with approximately 87% seen just once and approximately 8% held by the top ten. Sequencing was performed on peripheral blood. These receptors were collected from a human donor with acute or convalescent COVID-19. The donor label of this sample is uncertain.

V and J are TRBV10-2 and TRBJ1-6; 9 nucleotides match TRBD1. The length of the CDR3 is 16 residues. The V gene end was trimmed by 5 bases and the J gene end by 8 bases; junction bases not matched to a gene: 10. CDR1 is WSHSY, CDR2 SAAADI, per germline. The chain's CDR3 is CASSLRGQGGDSPLHF. The CDR3 DNA sequence: TGCGCCAGCAGTTTGCGGGGACAGGGAGGTGATTCACCCCTCCACTTT.

This chain uses TRBV7-6 with TRBJ2-3, with 12 positions matching TRBD1. V was clipped by 2 bases and J by 1 base; unmatched bases: 13. This CDR3 has 20 amino acids. CDR1 and CDR2 from the germline V gene are SGHVS and FNYEAQ. The CDR3, as DNA: TGTGCCAGCAGCTTACCCCCCCCGGGACAGGGGGCGGGCGGCACAGATACGCAGTATTTT. Amino acids: CASSLPPPGQGAGGTDTQYF.

The rearrangement links TRBV6-2 or TRBV6-3 to TRBJ1-6; D is undetermined. Looked up from germline, CDR1 is MNHEY and CDR2 is SVGEGT. The V and J ends lost 0 bases and 0 bases respectively, with 12 bases between them. The CDR3 has 18 amino acids. The CDR3 loop reads CASSYSIRMSSYNSPLHF. CDR3 nucleotide sequence: TGTGCCAGCAGTTACTCGATCAGGATGAGCTCCTATAATTCACCCCTCCACTTT.

Turning to this clone: The germline gene is not matched at one end of the junction; a read error may be the cause. The V and J genes are TRBV6-5 and TRBJ2-7, with 11 nucleotides matching TRBD1. Germline V CDR1 and CDR2: MNHEY, SVGAGI. CDR3 length: 13 residues. CDR3 bases: TGTGCCAGCAGCTCCACCGGGACAGGGGGTCCCATCTTC. It is translated as CASSSTGTGGPIF.

This clone was seen a single time. The V gene is TRBV20-1, the J gene TRBJ1-1; 7 bases are a match to TRBD1. V dropped 7 bases and J dropped 4; count of bases not matched to a gene: 3. CDR1 DFQATT and CDR2 SNEGSKA come from the germline V gene (reference sequence). This CDR3 spans 11 amino acids. The CDR3 spells CSEGALTEAFF. DNA of the CDR3: TGCAGTGAGGGGGCGCTCACTGAAGCTTTCTTT.

The chain links TRBV19 to TRBJ2-5; 13 bases are shared with TRBD2. This CDR3 contains 15 residues. In germline, CDR1 is LNHDA, CDR2 SQIVND (reference sequence). V trimming: 5 bases; J trimming: 5 bases; junction bases outside the gene matches: 5. The CDR3 here is CASSPGLAGLETQYF. The CDR3 region has the DNA TGTGCCAGTAGTCCGGGACTAGCGGGGTTGGAGACCCAGTACTTC.

This clone has at least ten counts. J is TRBJ2-2 and V is TRBV23-1; TRBD2 aligns across 11 bases. TRBV23-1 is given ORF status, its function remaining uncertain. This CDR3 is built from 22 residues. V gave up 3 bases and J gave up 3 bases; unmatched junction bases: 21. The CDR3 nucleotides read TGCGCCAGCAGTCATTCCGCCCCCCACACAATAGCGGGGGGGCGTTACACCGGGGAGCTGTTTTTT. Residues: CASSHSAPHTIAGGRYTGELFF.

The V call is TRBV28, the J call TRBJ2-7; D unresolved. Germline-derived CDR1 and CDR2 are MDHEN and SYDVKM. The V end lost 2 bases, the J end lost 2 bases, and 7 bases lay between the germline ends. The CDR3 sequence is 13 residues long. CDR3 sequence: CASSLGQPYEQYF. The CDR3 DNA follows: TGTGCCAGCAGTTTAGGGCAGCCCTACGAGCAGTACTTC. The full variable domain, with the rest looked up from reference TRBV28 and TRBJ2-7, is DVKVTQSSRYLVKRTGEKVFLECVQDMDHENMFWYRQDPGLGLRLIYFSYDVKMKEKGDIPEGYSVSREKKERFSLILESASTNQTSMYLCASSLGQPYEQYFGPGTRLTVT.

This chain uses TRBV7-8 with TRBJ2-1; D may be TRBD1 (6 bases). Trimming left V 5 bases short and J 12 bases short, with 14 bases between. Germline V lookup: CDR1 SGHVS, CDR2 FQNEAQ. CDR3 length equals 12 residues. CDR3 loop: CASSVGAGRQFF. The CDR3 coding sequence is TGTGCCAGCAGCGTGGGGGCAGGACGGCAGTTCTTC. The full variable domain, its missing parts supplied by reference TRBV7-8 and TRBJ2-1, is GAGVSQSPRYKVAKRGQDVALRCDPISGHVSLFWYQQALGQGPEFLTYFQNEAQLDKSGLPSDRFFAERPEGSVSTLKIQRTQQEDSAVYLCASSVGAGRQFFGPGTRLTVL.

This sequence joins TRBV11-2 and TRBJ1-2; no reliable D call. The CDR3 length is 13 residues. Germline CDR1 and CDR2: SGHAT and FQNNGV. The ends were cut back, 0 bases at V and 4 bases at J, with 6 bases in the middle. The CDR3 here is CASSLDPSYGYTF. For the CDR3, the DNA is TGTGCCAGCAGCTTAGATCCCAGCTATGGCTACACCTTC.

The chain recombines TRBV2 with TRBJ2-2; D is unclear. The CDR3 spans 12 residues. Germline V gene lookup returns CDR1 SNHLY and CDR2 FYNNEI. The V and J ends lost 3 bases and 5 bases respectively, with 4 bases between them. The CDR3 loop is CASSERTGELFF. The CDR3, as DNA: TGTGCCAGCAGTGAGCGAACCGGGGAGCTGTTTTTT.

This chain joins TRBV6-1 and TRBJ1-1; 9 nucleotides line up with TRBD1. After removal of 1 base from V and 5 bases from J, the junction contained 2 bases not matched to a gene. CDR3 length: 14 amino acids. CDR1 and CDR2 from the germline V gene are MNHNS and SASEGT. The CDR3 sequence: CASSEGDRVTEAFF. As DNA, the CDR3 is TGTGCCAGCAGTGAAGGGGACAGGGTTACTGAAGCTTTCTTT.

This clone was recorded only once. J is TRBJ2-1 and V is TRBV7-6, with unresolved D. The CDR3 sequence is 16 residues long. Trimming stripped 3 bases from V and 2 bases from J, with 14 bases between. The germline CDR1 and CDR2 sequences are SGHVS and FNYEAQ. CDR3 sequence: CASSFREATAYNEQFF. The CDR3 DNA reads as TGTGCCAGCAGCTTTAGAGAGGCTACTGCCTACAATGAGCAGTTCTTC.